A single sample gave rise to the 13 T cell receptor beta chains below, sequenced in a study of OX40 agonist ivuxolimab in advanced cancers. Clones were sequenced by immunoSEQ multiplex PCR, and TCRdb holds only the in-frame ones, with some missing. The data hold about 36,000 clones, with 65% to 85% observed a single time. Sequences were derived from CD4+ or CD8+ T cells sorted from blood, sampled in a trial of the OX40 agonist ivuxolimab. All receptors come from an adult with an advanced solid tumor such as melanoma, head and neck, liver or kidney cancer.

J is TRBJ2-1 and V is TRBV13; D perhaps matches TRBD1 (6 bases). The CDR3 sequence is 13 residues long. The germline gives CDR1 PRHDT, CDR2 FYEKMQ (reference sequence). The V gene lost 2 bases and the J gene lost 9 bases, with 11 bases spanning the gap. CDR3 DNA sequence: TGTGCCAGCAGCTTAACAGGGAGAGGTGAGCAGTTCTTC. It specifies CASSLTGRGEQFF.

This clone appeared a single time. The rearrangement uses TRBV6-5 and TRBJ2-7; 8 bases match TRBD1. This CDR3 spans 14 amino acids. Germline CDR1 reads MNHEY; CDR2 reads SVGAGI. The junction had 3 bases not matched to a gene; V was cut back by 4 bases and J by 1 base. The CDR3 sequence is CASSLGQVSYEQYF. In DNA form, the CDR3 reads TGTGCCAGCAGTTTGGGACAGGTTTCCTACGAGCAGTACTTC.

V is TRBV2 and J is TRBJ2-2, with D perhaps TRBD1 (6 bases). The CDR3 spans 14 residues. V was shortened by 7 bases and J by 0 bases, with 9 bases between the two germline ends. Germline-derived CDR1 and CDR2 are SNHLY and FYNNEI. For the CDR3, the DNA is TGTGCCAGCAAAAGGACAGCGAACACCGGGGAGCTGTTTTTT. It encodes CASKRTANTGELFF.

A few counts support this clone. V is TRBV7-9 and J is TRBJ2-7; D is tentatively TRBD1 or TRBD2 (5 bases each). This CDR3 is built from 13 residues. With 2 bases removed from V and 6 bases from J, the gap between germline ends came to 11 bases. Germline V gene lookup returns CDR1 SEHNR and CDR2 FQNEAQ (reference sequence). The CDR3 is CASSLLSGGEQYF. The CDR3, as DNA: TGTGCCAGCAGCTTACTTAGTGGGGGCGAGCAGTACTTC.

CDR3 nucleotide sequence: TGCGCCAGCAGCTTGGGCAGGGCGAGGGAAAGGGAAAAACTGTTTTTT. It codes for CASSLGRAREREKLFF. The V and J genes are TRBV5-1 and TRBJ1-4, with a weak D call TRBD1 (5 bases). The V end was cut by 0 bases, the J end by 8 bases, with 17 bases between. The CDR3 covers 16 residues. The germline CDR1 and CDR2 sequences are SGHRS and YFSETQ.

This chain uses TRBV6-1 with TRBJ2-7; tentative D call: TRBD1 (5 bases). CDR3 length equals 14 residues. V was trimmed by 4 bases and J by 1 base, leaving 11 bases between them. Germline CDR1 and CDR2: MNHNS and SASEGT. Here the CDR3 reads CASSGMQGSYEQYF. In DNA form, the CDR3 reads TGTGCCAGCAGTGGGATGCAGGGATCCTACGAGCAGTACTTC.

The CDR3 DNA follows: TGTGCCAGCAGTCAGGGGGGCTCTTCCTACGAGCAGTACTTC. Translated, it gives CASSQGGSSYEQYF. The rearrangement links TRBV6-5 to TRBJ2-7; maybe TRBD1 (7 bases). CDR1 is MNHEY, CDR2 SVGAGI, per germline. The CDR3 contains 14 residues. Trimming took off 5 bases at V and 1 base at J, with 12 bases between the two ends.

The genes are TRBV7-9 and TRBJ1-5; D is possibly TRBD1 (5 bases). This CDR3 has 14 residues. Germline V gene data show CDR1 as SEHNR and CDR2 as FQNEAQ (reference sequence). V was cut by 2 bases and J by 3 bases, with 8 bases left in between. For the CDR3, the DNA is TGTGCCAGCAGCTTAAAAGGGGCCAATCAGCCCCAGCATTTT. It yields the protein CASSLKGANQPQHF. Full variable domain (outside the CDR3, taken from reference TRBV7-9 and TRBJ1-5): DTGVSQNPRHKITKRGQNVTFRCDPISEHNRLYWYRQTLGQGPEFLTYFQNEAQLEKSRLLSDRFSAERPKGSFSTLEIQRTEQGDSAMYLCASSLKGANQPQHFGDGTRLSIL.

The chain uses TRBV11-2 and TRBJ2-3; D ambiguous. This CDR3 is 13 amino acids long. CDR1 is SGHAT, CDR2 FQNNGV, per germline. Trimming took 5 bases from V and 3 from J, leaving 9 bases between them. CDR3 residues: CASSPILTDTQYF. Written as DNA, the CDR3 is TGTGCCAGCAGCCCTATACTGACAGATACGCAGTATTTT.

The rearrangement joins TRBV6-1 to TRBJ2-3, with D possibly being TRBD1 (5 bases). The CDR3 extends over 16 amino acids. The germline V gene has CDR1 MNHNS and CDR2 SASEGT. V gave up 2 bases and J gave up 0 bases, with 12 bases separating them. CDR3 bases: TGTGCCAGCAGTGAATGGGTCCAGGGTAGCACAGATACGCAGTATTTT. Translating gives CASSEWVQGSTDTQYF.

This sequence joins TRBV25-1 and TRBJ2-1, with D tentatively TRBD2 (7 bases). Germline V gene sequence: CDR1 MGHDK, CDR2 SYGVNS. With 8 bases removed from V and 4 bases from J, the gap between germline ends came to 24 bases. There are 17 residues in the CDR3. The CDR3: CASARWRGGGVYNEQFF. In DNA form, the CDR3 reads TGTGCCAGCGCCAGGTGGAGGGGAGGGGGAGTTTACAATGAGCAGTTCTTC.

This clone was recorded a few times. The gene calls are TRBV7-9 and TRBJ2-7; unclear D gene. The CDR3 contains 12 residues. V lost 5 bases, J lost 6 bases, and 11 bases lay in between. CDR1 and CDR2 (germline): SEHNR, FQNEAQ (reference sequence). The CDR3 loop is CASSPGYAEQYF. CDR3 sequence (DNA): TGTGCCAGCAGCCCCGGCTACGCCGAGCAGTACTTC.

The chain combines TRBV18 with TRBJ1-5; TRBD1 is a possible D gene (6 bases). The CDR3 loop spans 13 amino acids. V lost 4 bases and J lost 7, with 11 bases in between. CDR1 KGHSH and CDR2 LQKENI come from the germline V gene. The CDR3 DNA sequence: TGTGCCAGCTCACAACAACAGGGCCAGCCCCAGCATTTT. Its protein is CASSQQQGQPQHF. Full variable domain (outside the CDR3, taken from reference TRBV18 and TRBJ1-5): NAGVMQNPRHLVRRRGQEARLRCSPMKGHSHVYWYRQLPEEGLKFMVYLQKENIIDESGMPKERFSAEFPKEGPSILRIQQVVRGDSAAYFCASSQQQGQPQHFGDGTRLSIL.